A single sample gave rise to the 10 T cell receptor beta chains below, sequenced in a study of T cells in Graves' hyperthyroidism and ophthalmopathy. Researchers took RNA transcripts and amplified the TCR beta CDR3 regions from them. When the TCR CDR3 underwent first-round RT-PCR, the HTBI primer set was used. TCRdb reprocessed the multiplex PCR reads with MiXCR, giving one entry per CDR3 protein. The sample carries about 720,000 distinct CDR3 sequences, 15% to 20% recorded once. The sequencing sample was made of blood. These receptors were taken from a woman aged 45-65 years with Graves' hyperthyroidism that later progressed to Graves' ophthalmopathy.

This clonotype appeared a few times. The chain uses TRBV5-1 and TRBJ2-5; TRBD1 agrees at 8 bases. V trimming: 2 bases; J trimming: 3 bases; junction bases outside the gene matches: 12. CDR3 size: 17 residues. Germline-derived CDR1 and CDR2 are SGHRS and YFSETQ. CDR3 protein: CASSFGFQGAPEETQYF. The DNA for the CDR3 is TGCGCCAGCAGCTTTGGTTTTCAGGGGGCGCCGGAAGAGACCCAGTACTTC.

The chain uses TRBV5-1 and TRBJ2-1; D is unclear. The CDR3 spans 12 residues. The V gene lost 1 base and the J gene lost 7 bases, with 6 bases spanning the gap. Germline assignment: CDR1 SGHRS and CDR2 YFSETQ. CDR3 protein: CASSLYPNEQFF. The CDR3 DNA reads TGCGCCAGCAGCTTGTATCCTAATGAGCAGTTCTTC. Together with reference TRBV5-1 and TRBJ2-1, the CDR3 gives the full variable domain: KAGVTQTPRYLIKTRGQQVTLSCSPISGHRSVSWYQQTPGQGLQFLFEYFSETQRNKGNFPGRFSGRQFSNSRSEMNVSTLELGDSALYLCASSLYPNEQFFGPGTRLTVL.

The chain links TRBV6-6 to TRBJ2-5; unclear D gene. The length of the CDR3 is 14 residues. In germline, CDR1 is MNHNY, CDR2 SVGAGI (reference sequence). Trimming took 2 bases from V and 3 from J, leaving 10 bases between them. CDR3 in DNA: TGTGCCAGCAGTTACAGGCAGGAGAAAGAGACCCAGTACTTC. It encodes CASSYRQEKETQYF.

J is TRBJ1-2 and V is TRBV27, with 7 positions matching TRBD1. Per the germline V gene, CDR1 is MNHEY and CDR2 is SMNVEV (reference sequence). The CDR3 sequence is 16 residues long. Trimming cost V 0 bases and J 4 bases; bases outside gene matches: 8. The CDR3 DNA sequence: TGTGCCAGCAGTTTATCATGGGAGACAGGGATCTATGGCTACACCTTC. Translation gives CASSLSWETGIYGYTF.

About this clonotype itself: One junction end disagrees with the germline gene, perhaps due to a read error. The CDR3 DNA follows: TGTGCCAGCTCACCGTCTGGGATAGTCATGGGCACTAAAGCTTTCTTT. Translation gives CASSPSGIVMGTKAFF. This chain connects TRBV18 to TRBJ1-1; D remains unclear. The CDR3 spans 16 residues. CDR1 and CDR2 from the germline V gene are KGHSH and LQKENI.

On this clonotype: At one boundary the junction diverges from the germline segment, which might be a read error. This chain links TRBV9 with TRBJ1-1, with a tentative D call TRBD1 (5 bases). CDR3 size: 15 residues. Germline V CDR1 and CDR2: SGDLS, YYNGEE. CDR3: CASSVGRDLNTEALF. The CDR3 DNA reads TGTGCCAGCAGCGTAGGGAGGGACTTAAACACTGAAGCTCTCTTT.

The chain has TRBV6-1 and TRBJ1-1; D not certain. Germline V gives CDR1 MNHNS, CDR2 SASEGT. V lost 2 bases and J lost 4, with 8 bases in between. This CDR3 spans 13 amino acids. In DNA, the CDR3 is TGTGCCAGCAGTGAAATACGGATCACTGAAGCTTTCTTT. Protein sequence: CASSEIRITEAFF.

The chain has TRBV2 and TRBJ2-1, with 14 nucleotides matching TRBD2. The germline V gene encodes CDR1 SNHLY and CDR2 FYNNEI. The trim removed 2 bases at V and 7 bases at J, leaving 1 base unmatched. This CDR3 spans 15 amino acids. The CDR3 region has the DNA TGTGCCAGCAGTGAACGGACTAGCGGGGGGAATGAGCAGTTCTTC. This codes for CASSERTSGGNEQFF.

This clonotype was observed at least ten times. V gene TRBV5-1 combines with J gene TRBJ1-1; D is possibly TRBD1 (6 bases). V was pared by 6 bases and J by 0 bases, with 15 bases between. The CDR3 sequence is 15 residues long. Looked up from germline, CDR1 is SGHRS and CDR2 is YFSETQ. CDR3 amino acids: CASTESRGMNTEAFF. The CDR3 DNA reads TGCGCCAGCACCGAGAGCAGGGGAATGAACACTGAAGCTTTCTTT.

In this sample, this clonotype turned up a few times. This sequence joins TRBV27 and TRBJ1-1; tentatively, D is TRBD1 (6 bases). Trimming shortened V by 5 bases and J by 2 bases, and 15 bases separated the two germline ends. CDR1 is MNHEY and CDR2 is SMNVEV in the germline V gene (reference sequence). The CDR3 extends over 15 amino acids. The CDR3 reads CASSQPGHLNTEAFF. The DNA for the CDR3 is TGTGCCAGCAGTCAGCCGGGACACCTAAACACTGAAGCTTTCTTT.